Listed below are T cell receptor beta chains from one sample, sequenced in a study of T cells after yellow fever vaccination. MiXCR was run by TCRdb on the 5' RACE reads, yielding one entry per CDR3 protein. The data show approximately 22,000 distinct CDR3 sequences, 4% to 6% seen once. The sample here was PBMCs, either bulk or a sorted T-cell subset (CD4+, CD8+, memory, or dextramer-sorted; not recorded which), taken roughly seven weeks after the first yellow fever vaccination. The source is a man between 18 and 29 years old who received the YFV17D yellow fever vaccine. The CDR3 runs from the conserved cysteine through the conserved F or W. The order of the fields is J gene, clone size, V gene, D gene, CDR3 DNA, CDR3 protein. D genes are given only for firm matches. Clone size is stated in some rows and not others, as once, few, many or a class when expanded.

j_call: TRBJ2-5
clone_size: many
v_call: TRBV3-1
d_call: NA
cdr3_nt: TGTGCCAGCAGCCAAGGCGTCAGAAATCAAGAGACCCAGTACTTC
cdr3_aa: CASSQGVRNQETQYF

j_call: TRBJ2-7
clone_size: many
v_call: TRBV12-5
d_call: TRBD2
cdr3_nt: TGTGCTAGTGGTTTTCCTGCGGGACTAGCGGGATCAGAGCAGTACTTC
cdr3_aa: CASGFPAGLAGSEQYF

j_call: TRBJ1-4
clone_size: many
v_call: TRBV4-3
d_call: TRBD1
cdr3_nt: TGCGCCAGCAGCCGAAGGCCGGGACAGGGGACCGAAAAACTGTTTTTT
cdr3_aa: CASSRRPGQGTEKLFF

j_call: TRBJ1-1
clone_size: many
v_call: TRBV5-1
d_call: NA
cdr3_nt: TGCGCCAGCAGCTTGGCCGGCAGGGAGGGCACTGAAGCTTTCTTT
cdr3_aa: CASSLAGREGTEAFF

j_call: TRBJ2-1
clone_size: many
v_call: TRBV7-2
d_call: TRBD2
cdr3_nt: TGTGCCAGCAGCTGGTGGGGTGGGCGGGGGGACAATGAGCAGTTCTTC
cdr3_aa: CASSWWGGRGDNEQFF

j_call: TRBJ2-3
clone_size: many
v_call: TRBV7-2
d_call: TRBD2
cdr3_nt: TGTGCCAGCAGCTTAGGAGCGGGGCGGTGGGATACGCAGTATTTT
cdr3_aa: CASSLGAGRWDTQYF

j_call: TRBJ1-1
clone_size: many
v_call: TRBV11-2
d_call: NA
cdr3_nt: TGTGCCAGCAGCAACCAGGGGAACACTGAAGCTTTCTTT
cdr3_aa: CASSNQGNTEAFF

j_call: TRBJ2-5
clone_size: many
v_call: TRBV5-1
d_call: TRBD2
cdr3_nt: TGCGCCAGCAGCTTGACTAGCGGGGGGCAAGAGACCCAGTACTTC
cdr3_aa: CASSLTSGGQETQYF

j_call: TRBJ1-6
clone_size: many
v_call: TRBV20-1
d_call: TRBD1
cdr3_nt: TGCAGTGCAGGGGACAGTAGAGGCTCACCCCTCCACTTT
cdr3_aa: CSAGDSRGSPLHF

j_call: TRBJ2-5
clone_size: many
v_call: TRBV20-1
d_call: TRBD2
cdr3_nt: TGCAGTGCCTCTCCCGGGGGGGTGGAGACCCAGTACTTC
cdr3_aa: CSASPGGVETQYF

j_call: TRBJ1-5
clone_size: many
v_call: TRBV2
d_call: TRBD1
cdr3_nt: TGTGCCAGCAGATCGACAGGGAACCAGCCCCAGCATTTT
cdr3_aa: CASRSTGNQPQHF

j_call: TRBJ1-6
clone_size: few
v_call: TRBV5-1
d_call: NA
cdr3_nt: TGCGCCAGCAGCCTGCTCCCAACATCACCCCTCCACTTT
cdr3_aa: CASSLLPTSPLHF

j_call: TRBJ1-2
clone_size: many
v_call: TRBV27
d_call: NA
cdr3_nt: TGTGCCAGCAGTTTATCAAATACTAACTATGGCTACACCTTC
cdr3_aa: CASSLSNTNYGYTF

j_call: TRBJ2-7
clone_size: many
v_call: TRBV5-1
d_call: TRBD1
cdr3_nt: TGCGCCAGCAGCTTGGATACAGGGGGCGAGCAGTACTTC
cdr3_aa: CASSLDTGGEQYF

j_call: TRBJ2-7
clone_size: NA
v_call: TRBV3-1
d_call: NA
cdr3_nt: TGTGCCACCTCCCAAGGAAACCGAGGAGGCTACGAGCAGTACTTC
cdr3_aa: CATSQGNRGGYEQYF

j_call: TRBJ1-2
clone_size: many
v_call: TRBV20-1
d_call: NA
cdr3_nt: TGCAGTGCGCACCAGGGGACCTATGGCTACACCTTC
cdr3_aa: CSAHQGTYGYTF

j_call: TRBJ1-5
clone_size: many
v_call: TRBV18
d_call: NA
cdr3_nt: TGTGCCAGCTCACCTGGGGGAAGGACCCGAGATCAGCCCCAGCATTTT
cdr3_aa: CASSPGGRTRDQPQHF

j_call: TRBJ1-5
clone_size: many
v_call: TRBV4-1
d_call: NA
cdr3_nt: TGCGCCAGCAGCCAGCGGGCAGTTAGCAATCAGCCCCAGCATTTT
cdr3_aa: CASSQRAVSNQPQHF

j_call: TRBJ2-3
clone_size: many
v_call: TRBV7-2
d_call: NA
cdr3_nt: TGTGCCAGCAGCTTACAACCGGGGTTGGGCACAGATACGCAGTATTTT
cdr3_aa: CASSLQPGLGTDTQYF

j_call: TRBJ2-3
clone_size: many
v_call: TRBV24-1
d_call: TRBD1
cdr3_nt: TGTGCCACCAGTGAGGGACAGGTTTCAGATACGCAGTATTTT
cdr3_aa: CATSEGQVSDTQYF

j_call: TRBJ2-2
clone_size: many
v_call: TRBV7-9
d_call: NA
cdr3_nt: TGTGCCAGCAGCCAGGACTCAGGGGACACCGGGGAGCTGTTTTTT
cdr3_aa: CASSQDSGDTGELFF

j_call: TRBJ2-5
clone_size: medium-sized
v_call: TRBV7-9
d_call: TRBD2
cdr3_nt: TGTGCCAGCAGCCCTCGGGAGGGAGAGACCCAGTACTTC
cdr3_aa: CASSPREGETQYF

j_call: TRBJ2-2
clone_size: many
v_call: TRBV20-1
d_call: NA
cdr3_nt: TGCAGTGCTAGTCCCGGGTCCGGGGAGCTGTTTTTT
cdr3_aa: CSASPGSGELFF

j_call: TRBJ2-5
clone_size: many
v_call: TRBV2
d_call: TRBD1
cdr3_nt: TGTGCCACACAGGGGTGGGAGACCCAGTACTTC
cdr3_aa: CATQGWETQYF

j_call: TRBJ2-1
clone_size: many
v_call: TRBV10-3
d_call: NA
cdr3_nt: TGTGCCACAAGGGAAGCGGCATACAATGAGCAGTTCTTC
cdr3_aa: CATREAAYNEQFF

j_call: TRBJ1-2
clone_size: many
v_call: TRBV3-1
d_call: NA
cdr3_nt: TGTGCCAGCAGCCCATCCCTAGGGGGGGCATATGGCTACACCTTC
cdr3_aa: CASSPSLGGAYGYTF

j_call: TRBJ2-3
clone_size: many
v_call: TRBV2
d_call: TRBD1
cdr3_nt: TGTGCCAGCAGTGAAGCGCGGACAGGGGAAGGAGATACGCAGTATTTT
cdr3_aa: CASSEARTGEGDTQYF

j_call: TRBJ2-2
clone_size: many
v_call: TRBV19
d_call: NA
cdr3_nt: TGTGCCAGTAGTACAATCCTCAGGGGAGGCACCGGGGAGCTGTTTTTT
cdr3_aa: CASSTILRGGTGELFF

j_call: TRBJ2-5
clone_size: many
v_call: TRBV27
d_call: TRBD2
cdr3_nt: TGTGCCAGCAGTGGTCGAGGACTAGCGGTTTTTGATAAAGAGACCCAGTACTTC
cdr3_aa: CASSGRGLAVFDKETQYF

j_call: TRBJ2-1
clone_size: many
v_call: TRBV20-1
d_call: NA
cdr3_nt: TGCAGTGCTAGAGAACTAGCCTCCTACAATGAGCAGTTCTTC
cdr3_aa: CSARELASYNEQFF

j_call: TRBJ1-1
clone_size: many
v_call: TRBV10-3
d_call: NA
cdr3_nt: TGTGCCATCAGCGAGCAGGAGAACACTGAAGCTTTCTTT
cdr3_aa: CAISEQENTEAFF

j_call: TRBJ2-2
clone_size: many
v_call: TRBV5-6
d_call: TRBD1
cdr3_nt: TGTGCCAGCAGCGTGGGGGACAGGGGGACCGGGGAGCTGTTTTTT
cdr3_aa: CASSVGDRGTGELFF

j_call: TRBJ2-1
clone_size: few
v_call: TRBV20-1
d_call: TRBD2
cdr3_nt: TGCTGTGCTAGAGATTATGAACTAGCGGGGGCCCCGTCTGAGCAGTTCTTC
cdr3_aa: CCARDYELAGAPSEQFF

j_call: TRBJ1-1
clone_size: NA
v_call: TRBV5-1
d_call: NA
cdr3_nt: TGCGCCAGCACTAACACCGAGAGAGGCACTGAAGCTTTCTTT
cdr3_aa: CASTNTERGTEAFF